The clone carrying this T cell receptor (beta chain) has just one count. The data were taken from a study of blood T cell repertoires in COVID-19. About the study: The United States, Italy and Spain supplied acute and convalescent COVID-19 samples. T cells, B-cell-depleted T cells, or PBMCs provided the cDNA or gDNA that served as material.

This table comes from immunoSEQ multiplex PCR, and its TCRdb copy is limited to in-frame clones, with some not included. Found here are over 200,000 clones, around nine tenths of them singletons; the top ten hold about 12%. Trimming took off 4 bases at V and 1 base at J, with 13 bases between the two ends. The CDR3 spans 15 residues. Germline V gives CDR1 GTSNPN, CDR2 SVGIG (reference sequence). This chain connects TRBV30 to TRBJ2-2, with D perhaps matching TRBD1 (5 bases). The sample consisted of peripheral blood. The clonotype was recovered from a woman aged 18-29 years who had recovered from COVID-19. The CDR3 sequence is CAWTPGSGNTGELFF. The DNA of the CDR3 is TGTGCCTGGACCCCAGGGTCGGGGAACACCGGGGAGCTGTTTTTT.